This TCR beta chain was retrieved from a study of T-cell memory formation after mild COVID-19. Study as a whole: Clustering of TCRs was largely donor specific. Study-level results: Of the contracting clones, CD4+ ones lay mainly in CM and EM, and CD8+ ones in EMRA.

This clonotype was seen a few times. Its target is not known. The CDR3 sequence is 17 residues long. V lost 4 bases to trimming and J lost 0 bases, with 16 bases between them. A 5'RACE reaction primed in the constant segment made cDNA libraries of TCR alpha and TCR beta, and these carried sample barcodes and UMIs. TCRdb called the 5' RACE reads again in MiXCR, with one record for every CDR3 protein. The sample records roughly 310,000 distinct CDR3 sequences, roughly 15% being singletons. This clonotype originated in a man aged 18 to 30 who had mild COVID-19 (a few samples of this study predate the infection). Cell type and time point are not known. Sequenced sample: PBMCs or a T cell subset sorted from them (not recorded which). The chain links TRBV12-3 or TRBV12-4 to TRBJ1-3; D is unclear. The CDR3 nucleotides are TGTGCCAGCAGTTCGCCCCGGGCCACACTCTCTGGAAACACCATATATTTT. Protein sequence: CASSSPRATLSGNTIYF.